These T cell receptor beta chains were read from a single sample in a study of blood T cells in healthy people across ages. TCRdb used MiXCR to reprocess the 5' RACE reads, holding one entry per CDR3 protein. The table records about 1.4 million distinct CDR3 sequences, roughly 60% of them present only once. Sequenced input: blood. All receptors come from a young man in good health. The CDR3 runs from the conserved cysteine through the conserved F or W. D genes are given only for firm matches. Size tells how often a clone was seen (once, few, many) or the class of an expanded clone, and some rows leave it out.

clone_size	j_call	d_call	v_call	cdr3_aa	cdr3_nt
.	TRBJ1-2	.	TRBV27	CASSPLAAKGYTF	TGTGCCAGCAGTCCCTTAGCTGCTAAGGGCTACACCTTC
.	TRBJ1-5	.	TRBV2	CASSDRDLSQPQHF	TGTGCCAGCAGTGACAGGGATTTGAGTCAGCCCCAGCATTTT
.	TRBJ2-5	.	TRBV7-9	CASREPRGAPMETQYF	TGTGCCAGCAGGGAACCGAGGGGGGCGCCTATGGAGACCCAGTACTTC
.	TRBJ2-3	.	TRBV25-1	CASSGDHATDTQYF	TGTGCCAGCAGTGGGGATCATGCCACAGATACGCAGTATTTT
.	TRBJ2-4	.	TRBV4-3	CASSQLGSTTGEQYF	TGCGCCAGCAGCCAATTAGGGAGTACTACGGGTGAGCAGTACTTC
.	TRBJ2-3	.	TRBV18	CASSPSWTDTDTQYF	TGTGCCAGCTCACCAAGTTGGACGGACACAGATACGCAGTATTTT
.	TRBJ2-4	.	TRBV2	CAGRGSVLAKNIQYF	TGTGCCGGCAGAGGCAGCGTCCTAGCCAAAAACATTCAGTACTTC
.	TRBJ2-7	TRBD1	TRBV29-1	CSVLDRFNEQYF	TGCAGCGTCCTGGACAGGTTCAATGAGCAGTACTTC
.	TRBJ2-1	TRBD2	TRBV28	CASSFSGTSGGESSYNEQFF	TGTGCCAGCAGTTTCTCTGGGACTAGCGGGGGCGAAAGCTCCTACAATGAGCAGTTCTTC
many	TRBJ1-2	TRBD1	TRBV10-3	CAISDPDRPGYTF	TGTGCCATCAGTGACCCGGACAGGCCGGGCTACACCTTC
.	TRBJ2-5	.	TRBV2	CASRSLPGPQETQYF	TGTGCCAGCAGGTCCTTACCGGGGCCTCAAGAGACCCAGTACTTC
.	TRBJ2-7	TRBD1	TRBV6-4	CASSDSWTGRYNEQYF	TGTGCCAGCAGTGACTCTTGGACAGGGAGGTACAATGAGCAGTACTTC
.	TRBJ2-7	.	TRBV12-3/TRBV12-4	CTSSLHLYF	TGTACCAGCAGTCTTCATCTGTACTTC
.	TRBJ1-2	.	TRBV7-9	CASSLTLGQGNGYTF	TGTGCCAGCAGCTTAACTCTAGGGCAGGGGAATGGCTACACCTTC
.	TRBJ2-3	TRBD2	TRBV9	CASSPRGDTDTQYF	TGTGCCAGCAGCCCCCGGGGGGACACAGATACGCAGTATTTT
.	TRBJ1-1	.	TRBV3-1	CASSRTEDTEAFF	TGTGCCAGCAGCCGAACAGAGGACACTGAAGCTTTCTTT
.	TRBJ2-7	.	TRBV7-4	CASNLWGPTYEQYF	TGTGCCAGCAACTTATGGGGCCCCACCTACGAGCAGTACTTC
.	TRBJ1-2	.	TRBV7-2	CASSQRGDSYGGYTF	TGTGCCAGCAGCCAGCGCGGGGACTCCTATGGAGGCTACACCTTC
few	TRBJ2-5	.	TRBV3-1	CASSQGVGGAETQYF	TGTGCCAGCAGCCAAGGCGTAGGAGGAGCGGAGACCCAGTACTTC
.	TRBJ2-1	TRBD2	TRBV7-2	CASSLVGLAGTYNEQFF	TGTGCCAGCAGCTTAGTCGGACTAGCGGGGACCTACAATGAGCAGTTCTTC
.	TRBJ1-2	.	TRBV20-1	CSARDRRVGNYGYTF	TGCAGTGCTAGAGATCGTCGGGTGGGAAACTATGGCTACACCTTC
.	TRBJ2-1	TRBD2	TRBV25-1	CASSDPGGTYNEQFF	TGTGCCAGCAGTGATCCGGGAGGGACCTACAATGAGCAGTTCTTC
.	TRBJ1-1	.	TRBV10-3	CAISDEWENTEAFF	TGTGCCATCAGTGATGAATGGGAGAACACTGAAGCTTTCTTT
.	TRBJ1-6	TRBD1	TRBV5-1	CASSLGRDRANSPLHF	TGCGCCAGCAGCTTGGGTCGGGACAGGGCTAATTCACCCCTCCACTTT
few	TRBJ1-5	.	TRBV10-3	CAISPSGANQPQHF	TGTGCCATCAGTCCTTCGGGGGCGAATCAGCCCCAGCATTTT
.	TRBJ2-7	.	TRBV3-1	CASSPLGTSYEQYF	TGTGCCAGCAGCCCCCTCGGCACGTCCTACGAGCAGTACTTC
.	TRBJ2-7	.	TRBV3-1	CASSQVVGQSSYEQYF	TGTGCCAGCAGCCAAGTAGTGGGCCAGAGCTCCTACGAGCAGTACTTC
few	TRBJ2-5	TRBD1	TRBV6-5	CASSYLNRGNQYF	TGTGCCAGCAGTTACCTTAACAGGGGGAACCAGTACTTC
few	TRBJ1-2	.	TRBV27	CASSEQGFHSYGYTF	TGTGCCAGTAGTGAGCAGGGTTTTCATTCCTATGGCTACACCTTC
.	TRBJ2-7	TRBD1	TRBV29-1	CSVEGQGKSYEQYF	TGCAGCGTTGAGGGACAGGGAAAGAGCTACGAGCAGTACTTC
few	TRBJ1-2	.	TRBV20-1	CSANGILHYGYTF	TGCAGTGCTAATGGGATCCTCCACTATGGCTACACCTTC
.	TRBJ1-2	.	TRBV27	CASTSNSNYGYTF	TGTGCCAGCACCTCTAACTCTAACTATGGCTACACCTTC
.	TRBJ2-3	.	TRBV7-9	CASSELGAIHEDTQYF	TGTGCCAGCAGCGAATTGGGGGCGATCCACGAAGATACGCAGTATTTT
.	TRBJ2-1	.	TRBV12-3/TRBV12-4	CASAGEWSYNEQFF	TGTGCCAGTGCCGGGGAGTGGTCCTACAATGAGCAGTTCTTC
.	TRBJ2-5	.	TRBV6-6	CASSRQRGVETQYF	TGTGCCAGCAGTCGACAAAGGGGCGTAGAGACCCAGTACTTC